These T cell receptor beta chains were read from a single sample in a study of shared clonotypes between healthy human individuals. Sequenced by immunoSEQ multiplex PCR; TCRdb stores in-frame clones only, minus some. The sample lists hundreds of thousands of clones, about 90% occurring once. Sequencing was done on a sample of naive CD8+ T cells sorted from blood. These receptors came from a man aged 25 to 45 in good health. CDR3s include the opening cysteine and the closing phenylalanine or tryptophan. The D gene is left open where the match is weak. Clone size is stated in some rows and not others, as once, few, many or a class when expanded.

j_gene	v_gene	abundance	d_gene	CDR3aa	CDR3nt
TRBJ1-2	TRBV10-3	.	.	CAISESTTEANYGYTF	TGTGCCATCAGTGAGTCTACGACAGAAGCTAACTATGGCTACACCTTC
TRBJ1-2	TRBV2	.	.	CASRPGGYTF	TGTGCCAGCAGACCTGGGGGCTACACCTTC
TRBJ2-1	TRBV5-1	.	TRBD2	CASSLGPSGSRNEQFF	TGCGCCAGCAGCTTGGGTCCTAGCGGGAGTAGGAATGAGCAGTTCTTC
TRBJ1-1	TRBV15	.	.	CATSSQGVRNTEAFF	TGTGCCACCAGCTCCCAGGGCGTCAGGAACACTGAAGCTTTCTTT
TRBJ2-7	TRBV23-1	once	.	CASSQYGMPSSYEQYF	TGCGCCAGCAGTCAGTATGGCATGCCGAGCTCCTACGAGCAGTACTTC
TRBJ2-2	TRBV4-1	.	.	CASSPGGSNTGELFF	TGCGCCAGCAGCCCAGGGGGGTCGAACACCGGGGAGCTGTTTTTT
TRBJ2-3	TRBV9	.	TRBD2	CASSSGLAADTQYF	TGTGCCAGCAGCTCGGGACTAGCGGCAGATACGCAGTATTTT
TRBJ1-1	TRBV6-5	.	.	CASSYSGAQEAFF	TGTGCCAGCAGTTACTCTGGCGCCCAAGAAGCTTTCTTT
TRBJ1-1	TRBV19	.	.	CASRPRELSNTEAFF	TGTGCCAGCCGACCGAGGGAATTGTCGAACACTGAAGCTTTCTTT
TRBJ2-7	TRBV12-5	.	.	CASGVGISHEQYF	TGTGCTAGTGGGGTGGGGATATCCCACGAGCAGTACTTC
TRBJ2-6	TRBV6-5	.	.	CASNPGSGANVLTF	TGTGCCAGCAACCCAGGGTCTGGGGCCAACGTCCTGACTTTC
TRBJ2-7	TRBV6-1	.	TRBD1	CASSDRDRDYEQYF	TGTGCCAGCAGTGACAGGGACAGGGACTACGAGCAGTACTTC
TRBJ2-7	TRBV4-1	.	TRBD1	CASSQLFDRESYEQYF	TGCGCCAGCAGCCAACTTTTCGACAGGGAGTCCTACGAGCAGTACTTC
TRBJ2-3	TRBV29-1	.	TRBD2	CSAILAGDASDTQYF	TGCAGCGCCATATTAGCGGGAGACGCCTCGGATACGCAGTATTTT
TRBJ2-3	TRBV7-6	.	TRBD1	CASSLATGQGGTDTQYF	TGTGCCAGCAGCTTAGCTACCGGACAGGGGGGGACAGATACGCAGTATTTT
TRBJ2-1	TRBV2	.	TRBD1	CASSATGGEQFF	TGTGCCAGCAGTGCCACAGGGGGTGAGCAGTTCTTC
TRBJ1-2	TRBV20-1	once	.	CRYQGSPGYTF	TGCAGATACCAGGGATCTCCTGGCTACACCTTC
TRBJ2-3	TRBV7-9	.	TRBD1	CASSSIDRAHTAPTDTQYF	TGTGCCAGCAGCTCCATCGACAGGGCCCACACCGCCCCCACAGATACGCAGTATTTT
TRBJ2-1	TRBV13	.	.	CASSRSGASYNEQFF	TGTGCCAGCAGCCGTTCCGGGGCCTCCTACAATGAGCAGTTCTTC
TRBJ2-4	TRBV7-9	few	.	CASSMGEIAKNIQYF	TGTGCCAGCAGCATGGGCGAGATAGCCAAAAACATTCAGTACTTC
TRBJ2-1	TRBV7-6	.	TRBD1	CASSPSGTGLNEQFF	TGTGCCAGCAGCCCCTCCGGGACAGGGCTAAATGAGCAGTTCTTC
TRBJ2-1	TRBV13	.	TRBD1	CASRLQGAAYNEQFF	TGTGCCAGCAGACTACAGGGGGCTGCCTACAATGAGCAGTTCTTC